The rows below give T cell receptor beta chains drawn from one sample of a study of T-cell memory formation after mild COVID-19. TCRdb re-derived calls from the 5' RACE reads in MiXCR, one entry per CDR3 protein. The sample records a few hundred thousand distinct CDR3 sequences, approximately 15% being singletons. The specimen sequenced was PBMCs or a T cell subset sorted from them (not recorded which). These TCRs come from a man in his late teens or twenties who had mild COVID-19 (a few samples of this study predate the infection). Cell type and time point are not known. Both conserved end residues are part of each CDR3. The D gene is left open where the match is weak. A clone size is listed for some rows: how often the clone was seen (once, few, many), or a class if it is expanded.

d_gene	v_gene	abundance	j_gene	CDR3nt	CDR3aa
NA	TRBV19	few	TRBJ2-3	TGTGCCAGTAGTATAGCGACCACAGATACGCAGTATTTT	CASSIATTDTQYF
NA	TRBV2	NA	TRBJ1-4	TGTGCCAGCAAGGCGGACAGAACAAATGAAAAACTGTTTTTT	CASKADRTNEKLFF
TRBD2	TRBV4-3	NA	TRBJ2-3	TGCGCCAGCAGCCAAGGACTAGCACGCACAGATACGCAGTATTTT	CASSQGLARTDTQYF
NA	TRBV4-1	few	TRBJ1-5	TGCGCCAGCAGCCAAGATGCAGGGAGGCCCCAGCATTTT	CASSQDAGRPQHF
TRBD2	TRBV29-1	NA	TRBJ2-3	TGCAGCGTTGGACTACTAGCGGGGAACACAGATACGCAGTATTTT	CSVGLLAGNTDTQYF
TRBD2	TRBV7-3	NA	TRBJ2-7	TGTGCCAGCAGTGTACTAGCGAGCTCCTACGAGCAGTACTTC	CASSVLASSYEQYF
TRBD2	TRBV12-3/TRBV12-4	few	TRBJ2-5	TGTGCCAGCAGTTTTCTAGCTAGCGGGGCGGAGACCCAGTACTTC	CASSFLASGAETQYF
NA	TRBV20-1	NA	TRBJ2-1	TGCAGTGCCCTTTCCGACCGGGCGGAGGAGCAGTTCTTC	CSALSDRAEEQFF
TRBD1	TRBV7-3	few	TRBJ2-1	TGTGCCAGCAGCTTAGATATCGGGACAGGGAAGGGAAATGAGCAGTTCTTC	CASSLDIGTGKGNEQFF
TRBD1	TRBV6-5	NA	TRBJ2-3	TGTGCCAGCAGGGGACAGGCTTGGCGCACAGATACGCAGTATTTT	CASRGQAWRTDTQYF
NA	TRBV5-1	many	TRBJ2-3	TGCGCCAGCAACAAACCGGGCTCGGGGGATACGCAGTATTTT	CASNKPGSGDTQYF
TRBD2	TRBV11-2	NA	TRBJ2-2	TGTGCCAGCAGGACTAGCGGGGGGGAGAACACCGGGGAGCTGTTTTTT	CASRTSGGENTGELFF
NA	TRBV5-1	NA	TRBJ2-7	TGCGCCAGCGCCTTGCTAGCAGGGTTCTACGAGCAGTACTTC	CASALLAGFYEQYF
TRBD2	TRBV4-1	NA	TRBJ2-5	TGCGCCAGCAGCCGAGGGACTAGCGGGGGGGCCAGAGAAGAGACCCAGTACTTC	CASSRGTSGGAREETQYF
NA	TRBV5-5	NA	TRBJ2-2	TGTGCCAGCAGCCTTGACAGGCCCAACCCGAACACCGGGGAGCTGTTTTTT	CASSLDRPNPNTGELFF
NA	TRBV7-9	many	TRBJ1-3	TGTGCCAGCAGCTTAGGCGGCATTCCCTCTGGAAACACCATATATTTT	CASSLGGIPSGNTIYF
NA	TRBV12-3/TRBV12-4	NA	TRBJ2-3	TGTGCCAGCAGCGGACTGCGCACAGATACGCAGTATTTT	CASSGLRTDTQYF
TRBD2	TRBV24-1	few	TRBJ2-1	TGTGCCACCAGTGATCCAGCGGGGGGGTACAATGAGCAGTTCTTC	CATSDPAGGYNEQFF
NA	TRBV3-1	many	TRBJ1-5	TGTGCCAGCAGCCAAGGTAATCAGCCCCAGCATTTT	CASSQGNQPQHF
NA	TRBV10-2	NA	TRBJ1-5	TGCGCCAGCAGTGAGTACCTAGGGCAGACGAATCAGCCCCAGCATTTT	CASSEYLGQTNQPQHF
NA	TRBV7-2	NA	TRBJ1-2	TGTGCCAGCAGCTACTCCGAGTCTGGCTACACCTTC	CASSYSESGYTF
NA	TRBV5-1	many	TRBJ2-5	TGCGCCAGCAGCTTGGAGAGGCAAGAGACCCAGTACTTC	CASSLERQETQYF
TRBD1	TRBV6-5	NA	TRBJ2-2	TGTGCCAGCAGTTACGGAGGACAGGGAGGAGTCGGGGAGCTGTTTTTT	CASSYGGQGGVGELFF
NA	TRBV6-2/TRBV6-3	few	TRBJ2-5	TGTGCCAGCAGTTACTTGCTCCAAGAGACCCAGTACTTC	CASSYLLQETQYF
NA	TRBV18	NA	TRBJ1-1	TGTGCCAGCTCACCGGGACCGAGGGTAAACACTGAAGCTTTCTTT	CASSPGPRVNTEAFF
TRBD1	TRBV18	NA	TRBJ1-1	TGTGCCAGCTCACCACTTTCCGGGACAGGGTCCACTGAAGCTTTCTTT	CASSPLSGTGSTEAFF
NA	TRBV12-3/TRBV12-4	many	TRBJ1-4	TGTGCCAGCAGTTTATGGGGGTCTAATGAAAAACTGTTTTTT	CASSLWGSNEKLFF
NA	TRBV7-8	many	TRBJ2-7	TGTGCCAGCAGCTTTCAGGGGGGGCGGTACGAGCAGTACTTC	CASSFQGGRYEQYF
TRBD2	TRBV5-1	many	TRBJ2-7	TGCGCCAGCAGCTTCCGCCCGTCGGGACTAGCGGGGACCGAGCAGTACTTC	CASSFRPSGLAGTEQYF
NA	TRBV12-3/TRBV12-4	few	TRBJ2-5	TGTGCCAGCACCGAACTCCGGGACTCTCCGGGGACCCAGTACTTC	CASTELRDSPGTQYF
TRBD1	TRBV11-1	few	TRBJ2-7	TGTGCCAGCAGGCGGTCGGACAGGGGCCTCTACGAGCAGTACTTC	CASRRSDRGLYEQYF
TRBD1	TRBV5-1	NA	TRBJ1-6	TGCGCCAGCAGCTTGGGGGGGACAGGGGAACGGTCACCCCTCCACTTT	CASSLGGTGERSPLHF
NA	TRBV7-9	NA	TRBJ1-5	TGTGCCAGCAGCTTATGGGCTGACAATCAGCCCCAGCATTTT	CASSLWADNQPQHF
NA	TRBV4-3	NA	TRBJ1-1	TGCGCCAGCAGCCAAGACCCCGGACTGGGCACTGAAGCTTTCTTT	CASSQDPGLGTEAFF
TRBD2	TRBV6-1	many	TRBJ2-1	TGTGCCAGCAGTGGACTAGCGGGGGGCTACAATGAGCAGTTCTTC	CASSGLAGGYNEQFF
TRBD1	TRBV20-1	NA	TRBJ1-4	TGCAGTGCGCTTGGGACAGAGGCTGCAACTAATGAAAAACTGTTTTTT	CSALGTEAATNEKLFF
TRBD2	TRBV5-1	NA	TRBJ2-3	TGCGCCAGCAGCCTGCCCGGTTCTAGCGGGGCCACAGATACGCAGTATTTT	CASSLPGSSGATDTQYF
TRBD2	TRBV6-6	NA	TRBJ2-4	TGTGCCAGCAGTTACCAGGGAGGGAACATTCAGTACTTC	CASSYQGGNIQYF
NA	TRBV4-2	NA	TRBJ2-3	TGTGCCAGCCGGGGGAAACTAAGAGATACGCAGTATTTT	CASRGKLRDTQYF
NA	TRBV5-1	NA	TRBJ1-2	TGCGCCAGCAGCTTGTTGGGGGGTAGTTACTATGGCTACACCTTC	CASSLLGGSYYGYTF
NA	TRBV12-3/TRBV12-4	few	TRBJ2-3	TGTGCCAGCAGCCCCGTGGGGGAAAGGTCAGATACGCAGTATTTT	CASSPVGERSDTQYF